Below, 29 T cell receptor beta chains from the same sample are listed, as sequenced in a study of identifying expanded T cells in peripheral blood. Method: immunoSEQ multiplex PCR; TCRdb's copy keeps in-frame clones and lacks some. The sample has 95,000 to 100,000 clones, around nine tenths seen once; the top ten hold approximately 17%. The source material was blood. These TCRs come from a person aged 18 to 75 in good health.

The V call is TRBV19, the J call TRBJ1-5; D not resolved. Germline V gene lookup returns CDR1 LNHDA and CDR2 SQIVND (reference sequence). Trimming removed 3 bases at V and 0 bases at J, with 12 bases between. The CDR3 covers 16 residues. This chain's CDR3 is CASSIDLWLSNQPQHF. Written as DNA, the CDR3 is TGTGCCAGTAGTATCGATTTGTGGCTTAGCAATCAGCCCCAGCATTTT.

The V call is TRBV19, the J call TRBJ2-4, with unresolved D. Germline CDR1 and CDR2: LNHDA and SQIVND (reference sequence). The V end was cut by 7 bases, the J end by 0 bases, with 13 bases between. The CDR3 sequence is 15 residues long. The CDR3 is CASTPFRGAKNIQYF. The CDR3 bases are TGTGCCAGTACCCCCTTTCGCGGAGCCAAAAACATTCAGTACTTC.

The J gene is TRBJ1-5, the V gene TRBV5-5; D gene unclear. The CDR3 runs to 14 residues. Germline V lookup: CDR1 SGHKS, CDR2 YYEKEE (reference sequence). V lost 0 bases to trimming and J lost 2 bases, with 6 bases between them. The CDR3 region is CASSLAGGNQPQHF. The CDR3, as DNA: TGTGCCAGCAGCTTGGCCGGGGGCAATCAGCCCCAGCATTTT.

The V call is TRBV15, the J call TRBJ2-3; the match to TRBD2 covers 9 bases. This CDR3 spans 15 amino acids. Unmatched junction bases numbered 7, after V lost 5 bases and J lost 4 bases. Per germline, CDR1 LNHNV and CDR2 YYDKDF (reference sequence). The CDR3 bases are TGTGCCACCAGCTCCGGGACTAGCCGTGCAGATACGCAGTATTTT. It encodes CATSSGTSRADTQYF.

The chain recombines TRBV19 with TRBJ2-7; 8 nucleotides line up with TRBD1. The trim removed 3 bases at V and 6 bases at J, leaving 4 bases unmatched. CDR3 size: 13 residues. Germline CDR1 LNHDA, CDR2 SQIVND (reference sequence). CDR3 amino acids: CASSIQGASEQYF. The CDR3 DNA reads TGTGCCAGTAGTATCCAGGGGGCGAGCGAGCAGTACTTC.

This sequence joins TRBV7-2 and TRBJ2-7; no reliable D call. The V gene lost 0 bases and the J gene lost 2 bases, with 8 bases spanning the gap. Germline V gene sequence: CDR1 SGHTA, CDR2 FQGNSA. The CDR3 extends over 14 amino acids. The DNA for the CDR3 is TGTGCCAGCAGCTTAGCCGACTCTACCTACGAGCAGTACTTC. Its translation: CASSLADSTYEQYF.

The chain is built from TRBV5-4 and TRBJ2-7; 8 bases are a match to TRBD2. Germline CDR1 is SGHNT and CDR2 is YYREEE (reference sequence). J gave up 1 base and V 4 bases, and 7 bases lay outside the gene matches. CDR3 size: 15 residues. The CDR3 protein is CASSQSGTRSYEQYF. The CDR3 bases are TGTGCCAGCAGCCAGTCCGGGACTAGGTCCTACGAGCAGTACTTC.

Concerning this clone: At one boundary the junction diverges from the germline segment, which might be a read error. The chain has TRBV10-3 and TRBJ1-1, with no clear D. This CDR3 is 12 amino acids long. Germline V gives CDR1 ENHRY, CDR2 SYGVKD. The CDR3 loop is CAIGQANTKAFF. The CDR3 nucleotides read TGTGCCATCGGCCAAGCGAACACTAAAGCTTTCTTT.

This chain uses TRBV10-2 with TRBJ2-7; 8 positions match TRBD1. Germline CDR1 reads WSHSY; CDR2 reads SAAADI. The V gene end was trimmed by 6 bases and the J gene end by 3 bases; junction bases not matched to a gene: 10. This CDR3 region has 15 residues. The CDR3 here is CASRRQGSDRYEQYF. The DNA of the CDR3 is TGCGCCAGCAGAAGACAGGGGTCCGACCGCTACGAGCAGTACTTC.

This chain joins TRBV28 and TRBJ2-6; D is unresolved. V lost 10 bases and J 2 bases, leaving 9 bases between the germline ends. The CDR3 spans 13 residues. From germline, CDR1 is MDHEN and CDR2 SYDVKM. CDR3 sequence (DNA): TGTGCCACCGGGCGAACTGGGGCCAACGTCCTGACTTTC. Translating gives CATGRTGANVLTF.

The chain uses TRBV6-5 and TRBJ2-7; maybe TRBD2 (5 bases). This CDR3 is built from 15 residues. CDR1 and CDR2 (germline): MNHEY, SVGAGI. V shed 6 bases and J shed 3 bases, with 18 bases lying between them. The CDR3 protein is CASSHPSDFHYEQYF. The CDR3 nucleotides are TGTGCCAGCAGCCACCCTTCGGACTTCCACTACGAGCAGTACTTC.

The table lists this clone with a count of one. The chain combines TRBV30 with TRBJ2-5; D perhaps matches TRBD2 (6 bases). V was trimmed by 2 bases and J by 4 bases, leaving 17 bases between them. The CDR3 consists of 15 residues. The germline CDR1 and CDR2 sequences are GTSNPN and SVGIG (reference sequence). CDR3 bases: TGTGCCTGGAGTCGTGCGGGACTGCAGGGAGAGACCCAGTACTTC. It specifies CAWSRAGLQGETQYF.

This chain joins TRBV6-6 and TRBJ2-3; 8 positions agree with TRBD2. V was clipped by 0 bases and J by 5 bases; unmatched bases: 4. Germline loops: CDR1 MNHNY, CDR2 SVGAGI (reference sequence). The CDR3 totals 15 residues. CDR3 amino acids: CASSYSTGGVDTQYF. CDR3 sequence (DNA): TGTGCCAGCAGTTACTCGACCGGGGGGGTAGATACGCAGTATTTT.

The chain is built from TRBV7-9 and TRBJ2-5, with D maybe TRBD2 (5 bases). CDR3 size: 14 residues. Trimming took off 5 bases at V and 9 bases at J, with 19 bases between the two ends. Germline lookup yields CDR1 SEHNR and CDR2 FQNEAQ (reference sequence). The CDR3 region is CASSPQPTRAAQYF. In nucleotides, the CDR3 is TGTGCCAGCAGCCCGCAACCCACTAGGGCGGCCCAGTACTTC.

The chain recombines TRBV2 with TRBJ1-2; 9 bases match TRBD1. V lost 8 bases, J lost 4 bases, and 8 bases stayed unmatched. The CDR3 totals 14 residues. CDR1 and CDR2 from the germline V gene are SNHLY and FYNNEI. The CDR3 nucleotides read TGTGCCAGCGGCGGACAGGGGATGGGCTATGGCTACACCTTC. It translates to CASGGQGMGYGYTF.

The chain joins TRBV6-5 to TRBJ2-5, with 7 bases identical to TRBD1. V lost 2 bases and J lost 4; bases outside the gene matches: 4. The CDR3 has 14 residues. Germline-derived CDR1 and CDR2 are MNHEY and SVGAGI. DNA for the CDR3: TGTGCCAGCAGTTACCCGTCAGGGGGAGAGACCCAGTACTTC. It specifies CASSYPSGGETQYF.

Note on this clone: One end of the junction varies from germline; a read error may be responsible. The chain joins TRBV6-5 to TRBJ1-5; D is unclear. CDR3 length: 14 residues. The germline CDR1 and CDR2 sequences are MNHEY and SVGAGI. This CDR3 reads CASSNSERNQPQHF. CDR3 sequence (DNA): TGTGCCAGCAGTAACTCGGAGAGAAATCAGCCCCAGCATTTT.

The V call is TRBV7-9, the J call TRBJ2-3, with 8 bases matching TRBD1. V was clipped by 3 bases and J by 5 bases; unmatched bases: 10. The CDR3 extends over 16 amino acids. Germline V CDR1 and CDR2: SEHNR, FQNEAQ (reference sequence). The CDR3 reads CASSFGTGLEKDTQYF. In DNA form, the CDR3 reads TGTGCCAGCAGCTTCGGGACAGGTCTCGAGAAAGATACGCAGTATTTT.

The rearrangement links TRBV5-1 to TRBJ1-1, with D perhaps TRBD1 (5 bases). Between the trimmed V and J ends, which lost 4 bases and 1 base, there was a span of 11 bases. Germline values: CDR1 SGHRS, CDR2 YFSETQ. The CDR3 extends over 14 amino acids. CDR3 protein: CASSRGTGNTEAFF. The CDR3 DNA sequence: TGCGCCAGCAGCCGTGGGACGGGGAACACTGAAGCTTTCTTT.

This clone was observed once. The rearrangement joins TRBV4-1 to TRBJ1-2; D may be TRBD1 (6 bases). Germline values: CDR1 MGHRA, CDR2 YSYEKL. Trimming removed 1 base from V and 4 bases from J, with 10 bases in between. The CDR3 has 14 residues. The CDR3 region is CASSQGGATYGYTF. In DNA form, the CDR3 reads TGCGCCAGCAGCCAAGGGGGGGCAACCTATGGCTACACCTTC.

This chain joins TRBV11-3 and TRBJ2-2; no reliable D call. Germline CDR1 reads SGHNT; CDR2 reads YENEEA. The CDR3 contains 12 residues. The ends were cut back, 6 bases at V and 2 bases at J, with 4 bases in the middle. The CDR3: CASSSNTGELFF. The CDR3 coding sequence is TGTGCCAGCAGTTCTAACACCGGGGAGCTGTTTTTT.

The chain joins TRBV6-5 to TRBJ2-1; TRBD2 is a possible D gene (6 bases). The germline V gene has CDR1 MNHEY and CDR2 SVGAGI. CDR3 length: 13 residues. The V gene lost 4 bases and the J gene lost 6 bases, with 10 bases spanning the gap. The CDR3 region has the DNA TGTGCCAGCAGTTCCGGGACTCCCAATGAGCAGTTCTTC. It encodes CASSSGTPNEQFF.

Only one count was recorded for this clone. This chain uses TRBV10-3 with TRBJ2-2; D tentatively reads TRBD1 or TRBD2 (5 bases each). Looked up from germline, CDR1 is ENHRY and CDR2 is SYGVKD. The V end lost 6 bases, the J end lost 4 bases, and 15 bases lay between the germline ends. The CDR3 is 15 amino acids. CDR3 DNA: TGTGCCATCAGGGATTCGGGGCCGGGCACCGGGGAGCTGTTTTTT. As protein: CAIRDSGPGTGELFF.

In DNA form, the CDR3 reads TGTGCCAGCAGCTCCCAGGGTGGGTATCAGCCCCAGCATTTT. Encoded protein: CASSSQGGYQPQHF. The chain employs TRBV5-6 and TRBJ1-5, with D tentatively TRBD1 (5 bases). The V and J ends lost 3 bases and 5 bases respectively, with 12 bases between them. Per the germline V gene, CDR1 is SGHDT and CDR2 is YYEEEE. This CDR3 contains 14 residues.

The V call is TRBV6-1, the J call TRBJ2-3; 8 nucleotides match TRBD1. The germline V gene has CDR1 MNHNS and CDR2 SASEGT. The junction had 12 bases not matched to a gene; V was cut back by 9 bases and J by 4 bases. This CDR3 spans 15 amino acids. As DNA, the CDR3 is TGTGCCAGTTCCTTTTCCAGGGGGCGCTCAGATACGCAGTATTTT. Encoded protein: CASSFSRGRSDTQYF.

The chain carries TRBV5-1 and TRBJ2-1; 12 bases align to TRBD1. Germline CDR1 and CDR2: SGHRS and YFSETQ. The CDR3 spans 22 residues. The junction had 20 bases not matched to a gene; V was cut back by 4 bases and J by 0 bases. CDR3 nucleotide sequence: TGCGCCAGCAGCGGCCGGGACAGGGGGCGTTCACCCTCCCCTAGCTCCTACAATGAGCAGTTCTTC. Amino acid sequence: CASSGRDRGRSPSPSSYNEQFF.

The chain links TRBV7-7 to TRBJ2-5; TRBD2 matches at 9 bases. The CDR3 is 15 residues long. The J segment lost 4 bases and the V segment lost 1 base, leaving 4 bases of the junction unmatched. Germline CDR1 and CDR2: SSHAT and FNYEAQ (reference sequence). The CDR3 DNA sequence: TGTGCCAGCAGCTTAGGACTAGCGGCGGCAGAGACCCAGTACTTC. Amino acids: CASSLGLAAAETQYF.

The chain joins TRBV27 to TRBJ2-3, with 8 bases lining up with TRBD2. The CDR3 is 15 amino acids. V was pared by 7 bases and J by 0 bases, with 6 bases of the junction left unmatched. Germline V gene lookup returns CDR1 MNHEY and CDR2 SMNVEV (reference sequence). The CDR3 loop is CASTTAGGSTDTQYF. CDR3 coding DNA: TGTGCCAGCACTACGGCGGGGGGCAGCACAGATACGCAGTATTTT.

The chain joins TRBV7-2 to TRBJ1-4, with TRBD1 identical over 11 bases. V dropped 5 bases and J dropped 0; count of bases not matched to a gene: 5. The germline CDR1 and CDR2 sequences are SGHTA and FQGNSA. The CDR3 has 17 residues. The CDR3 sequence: CASSPGQGVATNEKLFF. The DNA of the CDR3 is TGTGCCAGCAGCCCGGGACAGGGGGTCGCAACTAATGAAAAACTGTTTTTT.